The 5 T cell receptor beta chains given below trace back to one sample, sequenced in a study of CD4+ T cells in melanoma. The protocol was immunoSEQ multiplex PCR, while the TCRdb copy is restricted to in-frame clones and leaves out a portion. Of over 45,000 clones listed, approximately 70% are singletons. The sample comprised tumor tissue. All receptors come from a human donor with melanoma.

This chain joins TRBV19 and TRBJ2-3; D is perhaps TRBD2 (6 bases). Germline V gene sequence: CDR1 LNHDA, CDR2 SQIVND (reference sequence). V shed 4 bases and J shed 0 bases, with 17 bases lying between them. The CDR3 has 17 residues. The CDR3 sequence is CASSKANWRDSTDTQYF. CDR3 bases: TGTGCCAGTAGTAAGGCAAATTGGCGGGATAGCACAGATACGCAGTATTTT.

This rearrangement joins TRBV18 to TRBJ1-2; no clear D gene. This CDR3 contains 14 residues. Germline V CDR1 and CDR2: KGHSH, LQKENI. Trimming removed 5 bases at V and 0 bases at J, with 10 bases between. CDR3 sequence reads: CASSSDGANYGYTF. The DNA of the CDR3 is TGTGCCAGCTCATCGGACGGGGCTAACTATGGCTACACCTTC.

The V and J genes are TRBV9 and TRBJ2-3; D possibly corresponds to TRBD2 (6 bases). Trimming removed 2 bases at V and 0 bases at J, with 10 bases between. The CDR3 runs 15 residues. Germline lookup yields CDR1 SGDLS and CDR2 YYNGEE. The CDR3 nucleotides read TGTGCCAGCAGCGTTTCCGGGACTAGCACAGATACGCAGTATTTT. It specifies CASSVSGTSTDTQYF.

The V call is TRBV7-9, the J call TRBJ2-2; possible D gene TRBD2, 5 bases. Germline loops: CDR1 SEHNR, CDR2 FQNEAQ (reference sequence). The CDR3 is made up of 19 amino acids. Trimming cost V 5 bases and J 3 bases, with 25 bases left between them. CDR3 region: CASSARQDRMPGYTGELFF. As DNA, the CDR3 is TGTGCCAGCAGCGCCCGTCAGGACCGAATGCCGGGGTACACCGGGGAGCTGTTTTTT.

This rearrangement joins TRBV4-3 to TRBJ2-7; TRBD1 matches 9 bases. The CDR3 spans 15 residues. V lost 0 bases to trimming and J lost 4 bases; unmatched junction nucleotides: 4. Germline CDR1 LGHNA, CDR2 YSLEER. The CDR3 loop reads CASSQEGTGTYEQYF. The CDR3 DNA follows: TGCGCCAGCAGCCAAGAGGGGACAGGGACTTACGAGCAGTACTTC.